This TCR beta chain comes out of a study of control samples from healthy donors and cancer patients. This CDR3 region has 14 residues. The germline gives CDR1 MDHEN, CDR2 SYDVKM. Germline trimming cut 5 bases from V and 1 base from J; bases unmatched to any gene: 2. Assay used: immunoSEQ multiplex PCR; TCRdb lists only in-frame clones, some missing. The sample lists 200,000 or so clones; 85% to 95% were seen once. This clone turned up a few times. This same CDR3 is encoded by further DNA sequences in the sample. Specimen: blood. This receptor was taken from a man aged 45-65 years in good health. The gene calls are TRBV28 and TRBJ2-5; 9 positions agree with TRBD1. The CDR3 DNA follows: TGTGCCAGCAGTGAGGACAGGGGCCAAGAGACCCAGTACTTC. Amino acid sequence: CASSEDRGQETQYF.